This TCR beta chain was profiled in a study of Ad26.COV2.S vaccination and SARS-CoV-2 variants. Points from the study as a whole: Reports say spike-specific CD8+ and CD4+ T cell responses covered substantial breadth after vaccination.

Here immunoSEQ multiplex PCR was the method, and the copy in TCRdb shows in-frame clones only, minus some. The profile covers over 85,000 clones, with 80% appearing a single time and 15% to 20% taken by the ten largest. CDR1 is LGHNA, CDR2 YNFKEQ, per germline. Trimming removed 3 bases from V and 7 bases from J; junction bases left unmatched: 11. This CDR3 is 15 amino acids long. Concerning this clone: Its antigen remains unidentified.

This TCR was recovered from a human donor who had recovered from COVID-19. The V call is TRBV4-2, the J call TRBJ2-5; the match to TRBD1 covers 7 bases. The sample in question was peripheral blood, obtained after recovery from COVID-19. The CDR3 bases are TGTGCCAGCAGCCAGAACAGGGGAACAATTGGGACCCAGTACTTC. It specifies CASSQNRGTIGTQYF.